These T cell receptor beta chains were read from a single sample in a study of type 1 regulatory T cells. Each CDR3 protein is one row after TCRdb ran MiXCR on the reads. The data hold 60,000 to 70,000 distinct CDR3 sequences, with nearly 65% observed a single time. Their recognized antigens are unknown. Material: cultured T cells, either the whole culture or a sorted T cell fraction (not recorded which). The receptors here all came from a human donor in good health. Each CDR3 is given with its conserved first and last residue. A D gene is named only where the DNA matches it firmly. Size values are once, few and many counts, or a class for expanded clones, and some rows have none.

v_call	clone_size	d_call	j_call	cdr3_aa	cdr3_nt
TRBV5-1	.	.	TRBJ1-2	CASGRGDTLMDYGYTF	TGCGCCAGCGGACGAGGGGACACTTTGATGGACTATGGCTACACCTTC
TRBV28	.	.	TRBJ2-7	CASSLSGTPYEQYF	TGTGCCAGCAGTTTATCAGGGACGCCCTACGAGCAGTACTTC
TRBV5-1	.	.	TRBJ2-6	CASSLADGSQGASGTGANVLTF	TGCGCCAGCAGCTTGGCCGATGGGTCTCAGGGAGCTTCGGGGACTGGGGCCAACGTCCTGACTTTC
TRBV24-1	.	.	TRBJ1-5	CATSDPDGSNQPQHF	TGTGCCACCAGTGACCCAGACGGGAGCAATCAGCCCCAGCATTTT
TRBV7-3	.	TRBD2	TRBJ2-1	CASSLQAGSVVRFF	TGTGCCAGCAGCTTACAAGCGGGAAGTGTTGTCCGGTTCTTC
TRBV6-2/TRBV6-3	once	TRBD1	TRBJ2-5	CASNPTGTGETQYF	TGTGCCAGCAACCCTACAGGGACAGGAGAGACCCAGTACTTC
TRBV29-1	.	TRBD1	TRBJ1-1	CSAGQGNTEAFF	TGCAGCGCCGGACAGGGGAACACTGAAGCTTTCTTT
TRBV5-6	once	.	TRBJ1-2	CASSLASGAHYGYTF	TGTGCCAGCAGCTTGGCGTCAGGAGCGCACTATGGCTACACCTTC
TRBV20-1	.	TRBD1	TRBJ2-7	CSVGAGQGSNEQYF	TGCAGTGTAGGTGCGGGACAGGGTTCCAACGAGCAGTACTTC
TRBV6-5	once	.	TRBJ1-2	CASSRAGWDGYTF	TGTGCCAGCAGCCGCGCAGGGTGGGATGGCTACACCTTC
TRBV7-8	.	.	TRBJ2-1	CASSRPLDHNEQFF	TGTGCCAGCAGCCGCCCCCTGGACCACAATGAGCAGTTCTTC
TRBV6-5	.	.	TRBJ2-7	CASRSTHELSGHEQYF	TGTGCCAGCAGGTCCACCCACGAATTGAGTGGGCACGAGCAGTACTTC
TRBV20-1	.	TRBD2	TRBJ2-7	CSAREGGRKNEQYF	TGCAGTGCTAGAGAGGGGGGGAGGAAAAACGAGCAGTACTTC
TRBV7-2	.	.	TRBJ2-1	CASSQGKREQFF	TGTGCCAGCAGCCAAGGGAAGAGGGAGCAGTTCTTC
TRBV7-3	once	TRBD2	TRBJ2-1	CASCRTSGGTYNEQFF	TGTGCCAGCTGTCGGACTAGCGGGGGCACCTACAATGAGCAGTTCTTC
TRBV12-3/TRBV12-4	.	.	TRBJ1-1	CASSLAGPTEAFF	TGTGCCAGCAGTTTAGCGGGACCCACTGAAGCTTTCTTT
TRBV5-1	.	TRBD1	TRBJ1-1	CASSLAVGQGNTEAFF	TGCGCCAGCAGCTTGGCCGTTGGACAGGGAAACACTGAAGCTTTCTTT
TRBV5-1	few	TRBD1	TRBJ2-2	CASSLGQGARELFF	TGCGCCAGCAGCTTGGGCCAGGGGGCGCGGGAGCTGTTTTTT
TRBV9	few	TRBD2	TRBJ2-3	CASSVPTSGSADTQYF	TGTGCCAGCAGCGTCCCGACTAGCGGGAGTGCAGATACGCAGTATTTT
TRBV2	.	TRBD2	TRBJ2-7	CASSESRLAGDLYEQYF	TGTGCCAGCAGTGAAAGCCGACTAGCGGGAGACTTATACGAGCAGTACTTC
TRBV19	.	.	TRBJ1-1	CASRTTGPPGTEAFF	TGTGCCAGTAGAACTACCGGTCCCCCTGGGACTGAAGCTTTCTTT
TRBV20-1	.	.	TRBJ2-7	CSALGISASYEQYF	TGCAGTGCCCTAGGGATTAGCGCCTCCTACGAGCAGTACTTC
TRBV7-2	few	TRBD2	TRBJ2-7	CASSSRLAAIGGEQYF	TGTGCCAGCAGCTCAAGACTAGCGGCTATAGGGGGGGAGCAGTACTTC
TRBV7-8	.	TRBD2	TRBJ2-1	CASRIQREGLNEQFF	TGTGCCAGCAGAATTCAGCGGGAGGGCCTAAATGAGCAGTTCTTC
TRBV27	.	TRBD1	TRBJ2-1	CASSLRQGDEQFF	TGTGCCAGCAGTCTAAGACAGGGGGATGAGCAGTTCTTC
TRBV20-1	few	TRBD2	TRBJ2-1	CSANRREDRYGEQFF	TGCAGTGCTAATCGGCGGGAGGACCGATACGGTGAGCAGTTCTTC
TRBV5-1	.	.	TRBJ2-1	CASRAEGNEQFF	TGCGCCAGCAGGGCTGAAGGGAATGAGCAGTTCTTC
TRBV10-2	.	.	TRBJ1-1	CASNRPGGMGSEAFF	TGCGCCAGCAATCGCCCCGGGGGTATGGGTTCTGAAGCTTTCTTT
TRBV19	.	TRBD2	TRBJ2-2	CASSETSQAGELFF	TGTGCCAGTTCCGAGACTAGCCAAGCCGGGGAGCTGTTTTTT
TRBV20-1	.	TRBD1	TRBJ2-7	CSADQGEFSYEQYF	TGCAGTGCTGACCAGGGGGAATTCTCCTACGAGCAGTACTTC
TRBV20-1	once	TRBD2	TRBJ2-1	CSARDPAGGDEQFF	TGCAGTGCTAGAGATCCAGCGGGAGGGGATGAGCAGTTCTTC
TRBV20-1	.	.	TRBJ1-2	CSARVGGNYGYTF	TGCAGTGCTAGAGTTGGGGGGAACTATGGCTACACCTTC
TRBV19	.	.	TRBJ2-5	CASSIVGKEETQYF	TGTGCCAGTAGTATAGTTGGGAAAGAAGAGACCCAGTACTTC
TRBV4-1	.	TRBD1	TRBJ2-7	CASSQGPGQALYEQYF	TGCGCCAGCAGCCAAGGACCGGGACAGGCCCTCTACGAGCAGTACTTC
TRBV28	.	TRBD1	TRBJ2-7	CASSPGTESSYEQYF	TGTGCCAGCAGCCCGGGGACAGAAAGCTCCTACGAGCAGTACTTC
TRBV5-1	.	TRBD2	TRBJ2-1	CASSLGNSGLEQFF	TGCGCCAGCAGCTTGGGTAATAGCGGGCTGGAGCAGTTCTTC
TRBV3-1	few	TRBD2	TRBJ2-1	CASSRRREGGRTYNEQFF	TGTGCCAGCAGCCGTCGGCGGGAGGGTGGAAGAACCTACAATGAGCAGTTCTTC
TRBV11-2	.	.	TRBJ1-2	CASSLVGVGGYTF	TGTGCCAGCAGCTTAGTAGGGGTCGGCGGCTACACCTTC
TRBV4-3	.	.	TRBJ1-5	CASSQDVDQPQHF	TGCGCCAGCAGCCAAGATGTAGATCAGCCCCAGCATTTT
TRBV29-1	.	.	TRBJ2-2	CSVENSNTGELFF	TGCAGCGTTGAAAACTCGAACACCGGGGAGCTGTTTTTT
TRBV4-3	.	TRBD2	TRBJ2-1	CASSQFLAGGPRNEQFF	TGCGCCAGCAGCCAATTCCTAGCGGGAGGGCCGAGGAATGAGCAGTTCTTC
TRBV20-1	.	.	TRBJ2-3	CSASKRDTQYF	TGCAGTGCTAGCAAAAGGGATACGCAGTATTTT